This T cell receptor beta chain originates from a study of shared clonotypes between healthy human individuals. CDR1 and CDR2 (germline): LNHDA, SQIVND (reference sequence). This CDR3 comprises 14 residues. TCRdb keeps only in-frame clones here, not all; method: immunoSEQ multiplex PCR. The sample lists around 510,000 clones; approximately 94% were seen once. The specimen was naive CD4+ T cells sorted from blood. Subset specified: CD45RA+ positively selected. V is TRBV19 and J is TRBJ2-2; TRBD2 agrees at 9 bases. This clonotype was sampled from a woman younger than 45 in good health. CDR3 in amino acids: CAAAGLASTGELFF. CDR3 coding DNA: TGTGCAGCCGCGGGACTAGCCAGCACCGGGGAGCTGTTTTTT. The whole variable domain, filled in from reference TRBV19 and TRBJ2-2, reads DGGITQSPKYLFRKEGQNVTLSCEQNLNHDAMYWYRQDPGQGLRLIYYSQIVNDFQKGDIAEGYSVSREKKESFPLTVTSAQKNPTAFYLCAAAGLASTGELFFGEGSRLTVL.